The sequence of this TCR beta chain was determined in a study of PD-1 blockade in classical Hodgkin lymphoma. General study findings and limits: According to reports, newly diagnosed patients had lower baseline TCR diversity than healthy donors, and relapsed/refractory patients had lower baseline TCR diversity still.

Germline CDR1 MNHEY, CDR2 SMNVEV (reference sequence). The CDR3 is 15 amino acids. V dropped 4 bases and J dropped 7; count of bases not matched to a gene: 8. Brentuximab vedotin exposure varied among the patients, all of whom had relapsed after autologous stem cell transplantation. Purification of CD4+ T cells from thawed PBMCs was achieved by magnetic negative selection. Produced via immunoSEQ multiplex PCR; TCRdb's table is partial and in-frame only. This table has roughly 7,700 clones, about nine tenths appearing once. About this clone itself: Its target is not known.

The clonotype was recovered from a human donor with classical Hodgkin lymphoma. The material was CD4+ T cells from blood, obtained at baseline. The chain uses TRBV27 and TRBJ1-4; TRBD1 agrees at 8 bases. CDR3 amino acids: CASSWDRTGREKLFF. The CDR3 nucleotides read TGTGCCAGCAGTTGGGACAGGACAGGGCGTGAAAAACTGTTTTTT.